These 18 T cell receptor beta chains came from one sample sequenced in a study of cytomegalovirus exposure and HLA in healthy donors. Vbeta (60) and Jbeta (13) primers were used in the PCR. Libraries were prepared by immunoSEQ multiplex PCR; TCRdb keeps only in-frame clonotypes and omits some of them. The repertoire holds about 92,000 clones, with more than 65% as singletons. The sample taken for sequencing was PBMCs. All receptors come from a woman aged 18 to 35 in good health and CMV-seropositive.

The V and J genes are TRBV14 and TRBJ2-2, with 11 positions matching TRBD2. V shed 5 bases, J shed 3 bases, and the junction held 14 bases outside the gene matches. The germline CDR1 and CDR2 sequences are SGHDN and FVKESK. CDR3 size: 19 residues. The CDR3 loop reads CASSRYDFSGRAYTGELFF. CDR3 nucleotides: TGTGCCAGCAGCAGATACGACTTTAGCGGGAGGGCCTACACCGGGGAGCTGTTTTTT.

The chain is built from TRBV10-3 and TRBJ2-7, with D unresolved. The V end lost 3 bases, the J end lost 6 bases, and 6 bases lay between the germline ends. Germline lookup yields CDR1 ENHRY and CDR2 SYGVKD. The CDR3 contains 11 residues. DNA of the CDR3: TGTGCCATCAGTGAAGCCGCCGAGCAGTACTTC. It translates to CAISEAAEQYF.

The J gene is TRBJ2-1, the V gene TRBV6-1; 9 nucleotides line up with TRBD2. This CDR3 has 15 residues. J was trimmed by 4 bases and V by 3 bases; bases with no gene match: 4. CDR1 and CDR2 (germline): MNHNS, SASEGT. Here the CDR3 DNA reads TGTGCCAGCAGTGACACAGCGGGAGGATACAATGAGCAGTTCTTC. Translating it yields CASSDTAGGYNEQFF.

This clone was seen more than once but under ten times. V usage is TRBV4-1 and J usage is TRBJ1-2; 7 bases are shared with TRBD1. The V gene end was trimmed by 4 bases and the J gene end by 4 bases; junction bases not matched to a gene: 3. The CDR3 is made up of 13 amino acids. Per germline, CDR1 MGHRA and CDR2 YSYEKL. The DNA of the CDR3 is TGCGCCAGCAGCCGTGACAGGGTCTATGGCTACACCTTC. Its protein product is CASSRDRVYGYTF.

This clone was detected only a few times. The chain combines TRBV14 with TRBJ1-1; no definite D call. This CDR3 has 13 amino acids. Germline V lookup: CDR1 SGHDN, CDR2 FVKESK. The ends were cut back, 3 bases at V and 3 bases at J, with 8 bases in the middle. CDR3 sequence (DNA): TGTGCCAGCAGCCATGAGGAGGACACTGAAGCTTTCTTT. Translating gives CASSHEEDTEAFF.

The chain couples TRBV2 to TRBJ1-2; tentatively, D is TRBD1 (5 bases). The V gene's germline CDR1 is SNHLY and CDR2 FYNNEI. V was trimmed by 5 bases and J by 6 bases, leaving 10 bases between them. There are 12 residues in the CDR3. CDR3 nucleotides: TGTGCCAGCAGTAGGAGGGGAGATGGCTACACCTTC. It codes for CASSRRGDGYTF.

The V call is TRBV5-4, the J call TRBJ2-3, with 11 nucleotides matching TRBD2. Germline-derived CDR1 and CDR2 are SGHNT and YYREEE (reference sequence). V dropped 3 bases and J dropped 0; count of bases not matched to a gene: 3. This CDR3 has 16 amino acids. The CDR3 bases are TGTGCCAGCAGCTCCGGGACTAGCGGTAGCACAGATACGCAGTATTTT. It yields the protein CASSSGTSGSTDTQYF.

The rearrangement links TRBV7-2 to TRBJ2-2, with 9 bases that match TRBD2. CDR3 length: 17 amino acids. Germline trimming cut 2 bases from V and 6 bases from J; bases unmatched to any gene: 10. Germline CDR1 reads SGHTA; CDR2 reads FQGNSA. The CDR3 loop is CASSLTRFSGGSGELFF. CDR3 DNA sequence: TGTGCCAGCAGCTTAACTAGGTTTAGCGGGGGCTCCGGGGAGCTGTTTTTT.

The V call is TRBV29-1, the J call TRBJ1-1; a possible D gene is TRBD1 (5 bases). CDR1 and CDR2 (germline): SQVTM, ANQGSEA. The ends were cut back, 6 bases at V and 3 bases at J, with 11 bases in the middle. The CDR3 sequence is 12 residues long. Here the CDR3 DNA reads TGCAGCGTCCGACCAGGGCACACTGAAGCTTTCTTT. This gives the protein CSVRPGHTEAFF. The full variable domain, in which reference TRBV29-1 and TRBJ1-1 provide the parts outside the CDR3, is SAVISQKPSRDICQRGTSLTIQCQVDSQVTMMFWYRQQPGQSLTLIATANQGSEATYESGFVIDKFPISRPNLTFSTLTVSNMSPEDSSIYLCSVRPGHTEAFFGQGTRLTVV.

The genes are TRBV9 and TRBJ2-3, with D maybe TRBD2 (7 bases). There are 15 residues in the CDR3. V was cut by 3 bases and J by 6 bases, with 17 bases left in between. CDR1 is SGDLS and CDR2 is YYNGEE in the germline V gene. Written as DNA, the CDR3 is TGTGCCAGCAGCGGATCTGGGGGGGCGTCCGATACGCAGTATTTT. Its translation is CASSGSGGASDTQYF.

This chain joins TRBV18 and TRBJ1-4; D gene ambiguous. The CDR3 covers 11 residues. Per germline, CDR1 KGHSH and CDR2 LQKENI. Between the trimmed V and J ends, which lost 6 bases and 3 bases, there was a span of 2 bases. DNA for the CDR3: TGTGCCAGCTCCTCTAATGAAAAACTGTTTTTT. Residues: CASSSNEKLFF.

CDR3 sequence (DNA): TGTGCCAGCAGTGAGCGTAGCATTCGGAACGTCGACTATGGCTACACCTTC. Translation: CASSERSIRNVDYGYTF. V gene TRBV6-4 combines with J gene TRBJ1-2; D remains unclear. Germline V gene data show CDR1 as MRHNA and CDR2 as SNTAGT. V lost 3 bases, J lost 3 bases, and 20 bases lay in between. The CDR3 is made up of 17 amino acids.

The V call is TRBV13, the J call TRBJ2-7; perhaps TRBD2 as D (6 bases). The germline CDR1 and CDR2 sequences are PRHDT and FYEKMQ (reference sequence). This CDR3 has 11 amino acids. Deletions cut 5 bases from V and 7 bases from J, with 9 bases between. CDR3 sequence: CASSLGGEQYF. For the CDR3, the DNA is TGTGCCAGCAGCCTTGGGGGGGAGCAGTACTTC.

The chain joins TRBV6-5 to TRBJ2-1; 8 nucleotides agree with TRBD1. Losses at the gene ends were 0 bases for V and 8 bases for J; bases not matched to a gene: 6. Germline values: CDR1 MNHEY, CDR2 SVGAGI. The CDR3 covers 15 residues. The CDR3 nucleotides read TGTGCCAGCAGTTACTCCCCGGACAGGGCCCATGAGCAGTTCTTC. Translated, it gives CASSYSPDRAHEQFF.

J is TRBJ2-7 and V is TRBV19; no clear D gene. V shed 3 bases and J shed 5 bases, with 11 bases lying between them. Germline loops: CDR1 LNHDA, CDR2 SQIVND (reference sequence). CDR3 length equals 13 residues. CDR3 in DNA: TGTGCCAGTAGTATCTCCGGGTTTAACGAGCAGTACTTC. Translating gives CASSISGFNEQYF.

Points on this clone: A read error may account for a junction end that differs from germline. The chain joins TRBV28 to TRBJ2-3; D perhaps matches TRBD2 (6 bases). The germline V gene has CDR1 MDHEN and CDR2 SYDVKM. The CDR3 covers 13 residues. As DNA, the CDR3 is TGTGCCAGCATCAAGGGGCGTAATGGGAGGCAGTTTTTT. Translated: CASIKGRNGRQFF.

This clone was seen a few times. This rearrangement joins TRBV6-1 to TRBJ1-5; 9 bases line up with TRBD1. The CDR3 spans 14 residues. Unmatched junction bases numbered 7, after V lost 7 bases and J lost 6 bases. CDR1 and CDR2 (germline): MNHNS, SASEGT. The CDR3 DNA follows: TGTGCCAGCACCGGGACAGGGTTTGCTCAGCCCCAGCATTTT. Amino acid sequence: CASTGTGFAQPQHF.

This clone has more than one count but fewer than ten. This chain joins TRBV7-9 and TRBJ2-2; tentative D call: TRBD1 (6 bases). Germline V CDR1 and CDR2: SEHNR, FQNEAQ (reference sequence). V lost 7 bases, J lost 6 bases, and 27 bases lay in between. The CDR3 spans 18 residues. In nucleotides, the CDR3 is TGTGCCAGCAAGGCCCTCGCGTGGGGGCCCAAAGGGGCCGGGGAGCTGTTTTTT. Protein product: CASKALAWGPKGAGELFF.